This T cell receptor beta chain was recorded in a study of control samples from healthy donors and cancer patients (dated by TCRdb to the early 2020s). Libraries were made using the immunoSEQ multiplex PCR assay. In its TCRdb copy, this immuneACCESS table keeps in-frame sequences only and misses some clones. Where compared with another copy, unresolved V genes explain less than half of these, and the others have no known cause. This sample lists around 160,000 clones; under 95% were detected once. The ten largest clones capture roughly 5.7% of the sample. A word on this clone: Its binding antigen is unknown. Per-nucleotide qualities are absent, and no much larger clonotype sits a single base away.

The germline ends are 7 bases apart after V is trimmed by 5 bases and J by 0 bases. CDR1 is given as MNHEY and CDR2 as SVGEGT, both from the germline V gene. The CDR3 starts with the cysteine, ends with the phenylalanine, and has 14 residues. Only the CDR3 DNA stays, 42 bases, in frame from base 1. The TCR sequence derives from a young man in good health. The rearrangement combines TRBV6-2 or TRBV6-3 with TRBJ2-2, with the D gene uncertain. The sequenced sample was blood. This receptor carries the CDR3 CASSRTANTGELFF. The sequenced DNA is TGTGCCAGCAGTCGGACGGCGAACACCGGGGAGCTGTTTTTT.